A selection of T cell receptor beta chains follows, all from one sample in a study of OX40 agonist ivuxolimab in advanced cancers. The assay was immunoSEQ multiplex PCR, and TCRdb's table has in-frame clones only and misses some. This repertoire shows 7,400 or so clones, roughly 89% found once; its top ten account for approximately 4.8%. This material consisted of CD4+ or CD8+ T cells sorted from blood, taken in a trial of the OX40 agonist ivuxolimab. The source is an adult with an advanced solid tumor such as melanoma, head and neck, liver or kidney cancer. CDR3s include the opening cysteine and the closing phenylalanine or tryptophan. D genes are given only for firm matches. Part of the rows lack a size; the others show once, few, many or a class for expanded clones.

d_gene	abundance	j_gene	v_gene	CDR3nt	CDR3aa
.	.	TRBJ2-1	TRBV5-1	TGCGCCAGCAGCTTGGGGCACGCGGGCTCCTACAATGAGCAGTTCTTC	CASSLGHAGSYNEQFF
.	.	TRBJ1-1	TRBV7-3	TGTGCCAGCACCCCATCGTTTGGATCCACTGAAGCTTTCTTT	CASTPSFGSTEAFF
.	.	TRBJ2-2	TRBV30	TGTGCCTGGGGGGGCTATACGACCGGGGAGCTGTTTTTT	CAWGGYTTGELFF
.	.	TRBJ2-7	TRBV9	TGTGCCAGCAGCGTCTACAGGGTCGCAAGCCGGACTGAGCAGTACTTC	CASSVYRVASRTEQYF
.	.	TRBJ1-2	TRBV2	TGTGCCAGCAGTGACCGGCAGGGTAGCTATGGCTACACCTTC	CASSDRQGSYGYTF
.	few	TRBJ1-1	TRBV4-2	TGTGCCAGCAGCCAAGATGGGGAGACAGAGGAAGCTTTCTTT	CASSQDGETEEAFF
TRBD2	.	TRBJ2-1	TRBV10-3	TGTGCCATCAGTGGACTAGCGGGAGTTGAAAGCTCCTACAATGAGCAGTTCTTC	CAISGLAGVESSYNEQFF
TRBD2	.	TRBJ2-1	TRBV15	TGTGCCACCAGCACTAGCGGAGCCTACAATGAGCAGTTCTTC	CATSTSGAYNEQFF
.	.	TRBJ2-7	TRBV5-1	TGCGCCAGCAGCTTGGGACCTCCGGCGTACGAGCAGTACTTC	CASSLGPPAYEQYF
.	once	TRBJ2-1	TRBV7-2	TGTGCCAGCAGCTATTTATATACTAGAGGGGAGCAGTTCTTC	CASSYLYTRGEQFF
.	.	TRBJ1-1	TRBV20-1	TGCAGTACCGGACAGAACACTGAAGCTTTCTTT	CSTGQNTEAFF
.	.	TRBJ1-1	TRBV14	TGTGCCAGCAGCCCAAGTCGTCGAGACACTGAAGCTTTCTTT	CASSPSRRDTEAFF
.	.	TRBJ2-1	TRBV10-3	TGTGCCATCAGTGGTGGGCTAGGGGGCGGAGGGTGGAATGAGCAGTTCTTC	CAISGGLGGGGWNEQFF
TRBD2	.	TRBJ2-5	TRBV7-2	TGTGCCAGCAGCTTAGGCGCTAGCGGGAGGGCCGTAGAGACCCAGTACTTC	CASSLGASGRAVETQYF
.	.	TRBJ1-1	TRBV4-3	TGCGCCAGCAGCCAGGAGAGGGCAGGGTGGAACACTGAAGCTTTCTTT	CASSQERAGWNTEAFF
TRBD1	.	TRBJ1-1	TRBV5-4	TGTGCCAGCAGCCGTGGACAGGGGGACACTGAAGCTTTCTTT	CASSRGQGDTEAFF
TRBD1	.	TRBJ1-2	TRBV6-5	TGTGCCAGCAGACGGACAGGGGATGACTATGGCTACACCTTC	CASRRTGDDYGYTF
.	once	TRBJ1-2	TRBV7-3	TGTGCCAGCAGCTTAAAAGGGGTGGTGGACACCTTC	CASSLKGVVDTF
TRBD2	.	TRBJ2-1	TRBV30	TGTGCCTGGAGTCTCGGACTAGCACACAATGAGCAGTTCTTC	CAWSLGLAHNEQFF
.	.	TRBJ2-1	TRBV10-3	TGTGCCATCAGTGATGACGGGCTAGCTGATGAGCAGTTCTTC	CAISDDGLADEQFF
TRBD2	.	TRBJ2-3	TRBV7-2	TGTGCCAGCAGCCCGGGACTAGCGAGGAGTACGCAGTATTTT	CASSPGLARSTQYF
.	.	TRBJ1-2	TRBV10-3	TGTGCCACCTACCGACCTACAGGGATGGATGGCTACACCTTC	CATYRPTGMDGYTF
.	few	TRBJ2-2	TRBV5-4	TGTGCCAGCAGCACGTACAGGGTAGGGGCCGGGGAGCTGTTTTTT	CASSTYRVGAGELFF
TRBD2	.	TRBJ2-1	TRBV5-8	TGTGCCAGCAGCTCGCTAGCGGGAGGAGGTGGTGAGCAGTTCTTC	CASSSLAGGGGEQFF
.	.	TRBJ1-3	TRBV30	TGTGCCTGGAACAAGCAAGATTCTGGAAACACCATATATTTT	CAWNKQDSGNTIYF
.	.	TRBJ2-1	TRBV29-1	TGCAGCGTTGAACCAGGCAGGGGGGGAGCTGAGCAGTTCTTC	CSVEPGRGGAEQFF
.	.	TRBJ2-1	TRBV7-2	TGTGCCAGCAGCTTCTGGGGGGGGCATGAGCAGTTCTTC	CASSFWGGHEQFF
.	.	TRBJ1-1	TRBV7-8	TGTGCCAGCAGCAGGCACGGCCTCAGTGCTTTCTTT	CASSRHGLSAFF
.	.	TRBJ1-1	TRBV7-3	TGTGCCAGCAGCTTAAGGGGGGGAGCAACTGAAGCTTTCTTT	CASSLRGGATEAFF
.	.	TRBJ2-3	TRBV6-5	TGTGCCAGCACCCGGGACACGGCGGATACGAAGTATTTT	CASTRDTADTKYF
TRBD1	.	TRBJ1-6	TRBV4-3	TGCGCCAGCAGCGACAGGGTAAATAATTCACCCCTCCACTTT	CASSDRVNNSPLHF
.	.	TRBJ2-1	TRBV27	TGTGCCAGCAGTAAGAGGGTAGTTTCCTACAATGAGCAGTTCTTC	CASSKRVVSYNEQFF
TRBD1	few	TRBJ1-2	TRBV10-3	TGTGCCATCAGAGAGGACAGGGATGCGGCTGGCTACACCTTC	CAIREDRDAAGYTF
.	.	TRBJ1-1	TRBV4-3	TGCGCCAGCAGCCAAGAGGCCCCGGCCACTGAAGCTTTCTTT	CASSQEAPATEAFF
TRBD2	.	TRBJ2-5	TRBV29-1	TGCAGCGTTGCGGCTAGCGGTGTAGGAGAGACCCAGTACTTC	CSVAASGVGETQYF
.	.	TRBJ2-1	TRBV9	TGTGCCAGCAGCGGGGGGGCGTATGAGCAGTTCTTC	CASSGGAYEQFF
.	.	TRBJ1-3	TRBV5-1	TGCGCCAGCAGCTTGGGGAGCTGGAATTTGGGCGGAGACACCATATATTTT	CASSLGSWNLGGDTIYF
.	.	TRBJ1-1	TRBV6-5	TGTGCCAGCAGTTCGACGAACACTGAAGCTTTCTTT	CASSSTNTEAFF
TRBD1	few	TRBJ1-5	TRBV28	TGTGCCAGCAGCCCGAGGACAGGGGGCTCTCAGCCCCAGCATTTT	CASSPRTGGSQPQHF
TRBD1	.	TRBJ1-4	TRBV4-2	TGTGCCAGCAGCCCCGGGACAGGGGGTAGGAATGAAAAACTGTTTTTT	CASSPGTGGRNEKLFF
.	.	TRBJ2-5	TRBV10-3	TGTGCCATCAGTGAGACGGAGACCCAGTACTTC	CAISETETQYF
.	.	TRBJ1-4	TRBV6-1	TGTGCCAGCAGTGGAGGGTTGGCGGCTAATGAAAAACTGTTTTTT	CASSGGLAANEKLFF
.	.	TRBJ1-6	TRBV27	TGTGCCAGCAGTTGGGGGGACTCACCCCTCCACTTT	CASSWGDSPLHF
.	.	TRBJ2-3	TRBV11-3	TGTGCCAGCAGCTTTCGCGCAGATACGCAGTATTTT	CASSFRADTQYF